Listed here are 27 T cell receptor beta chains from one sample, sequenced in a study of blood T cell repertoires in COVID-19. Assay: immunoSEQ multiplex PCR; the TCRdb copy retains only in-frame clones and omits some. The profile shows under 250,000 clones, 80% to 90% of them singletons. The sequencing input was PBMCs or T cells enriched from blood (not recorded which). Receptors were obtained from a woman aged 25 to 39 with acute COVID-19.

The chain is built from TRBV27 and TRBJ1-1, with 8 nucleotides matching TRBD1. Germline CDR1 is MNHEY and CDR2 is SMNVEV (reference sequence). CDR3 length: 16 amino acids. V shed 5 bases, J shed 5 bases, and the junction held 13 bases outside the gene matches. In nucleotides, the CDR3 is TGTGCCAGCAGTGTCCAGGGGGCCCGTGGTCCGACTGAAGCTTTCTTT. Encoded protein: CASSVQGARGPTEAFF.

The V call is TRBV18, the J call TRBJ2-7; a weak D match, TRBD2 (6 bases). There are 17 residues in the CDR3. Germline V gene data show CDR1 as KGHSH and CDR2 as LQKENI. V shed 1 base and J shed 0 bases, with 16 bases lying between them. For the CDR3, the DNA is TGTGCCAGCTCACCACTCGGGGGATCATCGAGCTCCTACGAGCAGTACTTC. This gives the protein CASSPLGGSSSSYEQYF.

The CDR3 coding sequence is TGTGCCAGCAGAGGAGTGTGGGACTATGGCTACACCTTC. This gives the protein CASRGVWDYGYTF. The chain is built from TRBV12-3 or TRBV12-4 and TRBJ1-2; D remains unclear. The CDR3 extends over 13 amino acids. The V end lost 6 bases, the J end lost 3 bases, and 11 bases lay between the germline ends.

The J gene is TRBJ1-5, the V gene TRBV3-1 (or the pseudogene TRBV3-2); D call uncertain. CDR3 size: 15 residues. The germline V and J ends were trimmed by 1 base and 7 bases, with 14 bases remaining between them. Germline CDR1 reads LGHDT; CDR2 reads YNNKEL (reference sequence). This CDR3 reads CASSQGLKTRQPQHF. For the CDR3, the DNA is TGTGCCAGCAGCCAAGGGCTCAAAACCAGGCAGCCCCAGCATTTT.

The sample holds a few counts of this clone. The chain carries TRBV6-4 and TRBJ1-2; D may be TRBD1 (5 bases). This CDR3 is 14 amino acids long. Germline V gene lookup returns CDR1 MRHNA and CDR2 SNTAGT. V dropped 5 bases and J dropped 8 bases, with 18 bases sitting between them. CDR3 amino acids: CASSLDSSHGGYTF. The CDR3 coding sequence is TGTGCCAGCAGTCTCGACAGCTCTCATGGAGGCTACACCTTC.

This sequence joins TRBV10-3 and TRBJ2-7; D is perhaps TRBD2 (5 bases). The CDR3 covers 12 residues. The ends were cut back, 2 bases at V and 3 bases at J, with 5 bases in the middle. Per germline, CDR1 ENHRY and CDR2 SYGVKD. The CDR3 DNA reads TGTGCCATCAGTGAGAGCGGCTACGAGCAGTACTTC. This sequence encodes CAISESGYEQYF.

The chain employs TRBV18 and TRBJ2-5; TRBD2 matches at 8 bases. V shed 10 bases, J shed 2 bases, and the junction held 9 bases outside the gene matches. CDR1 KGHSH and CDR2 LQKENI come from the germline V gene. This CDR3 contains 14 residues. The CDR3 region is CATTRASGQETQYF. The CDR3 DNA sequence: TGTGCCACCACCCGGGCTAGCGGGCAAGAGACCCAGTACTTC.

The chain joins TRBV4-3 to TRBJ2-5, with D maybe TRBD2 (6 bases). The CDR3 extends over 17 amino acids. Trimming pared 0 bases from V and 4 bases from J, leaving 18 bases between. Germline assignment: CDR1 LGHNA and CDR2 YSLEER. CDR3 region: CASSQDLGGTVGETQYF. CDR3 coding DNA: TGCGCCAGCAGCCAAGATTTGGGGGGTACGGTGGGAGAGACCCAGTACTTC.

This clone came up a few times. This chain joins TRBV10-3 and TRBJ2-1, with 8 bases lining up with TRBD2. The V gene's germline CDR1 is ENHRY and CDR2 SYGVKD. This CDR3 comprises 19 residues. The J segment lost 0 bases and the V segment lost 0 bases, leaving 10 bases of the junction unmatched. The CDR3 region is CAISESTSGGASSYNEQFF. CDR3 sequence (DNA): TGTGCCATCAGTGAGTCGACGAGCGGGGGTGCGAGCTCCTACAATGAGCAGTTCTTC.

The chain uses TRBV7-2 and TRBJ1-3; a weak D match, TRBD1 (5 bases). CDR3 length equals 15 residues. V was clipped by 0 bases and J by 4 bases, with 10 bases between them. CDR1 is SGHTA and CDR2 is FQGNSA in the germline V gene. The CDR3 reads CASSLAYGGGNTIYF. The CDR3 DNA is TGTGCCAGCAGCTTAGCGTATGGGGGGGGAAACACCATATATTTT.

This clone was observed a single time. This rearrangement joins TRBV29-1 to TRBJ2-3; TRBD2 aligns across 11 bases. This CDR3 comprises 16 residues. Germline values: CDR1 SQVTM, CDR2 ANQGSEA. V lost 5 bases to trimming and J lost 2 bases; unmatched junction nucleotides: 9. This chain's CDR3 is CSVSSGGANPTDTQYF. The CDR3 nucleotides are TGCAGCGTTAGTAGCGGGGGGGCTAACCCCACAGATACGCAGTATTTT.

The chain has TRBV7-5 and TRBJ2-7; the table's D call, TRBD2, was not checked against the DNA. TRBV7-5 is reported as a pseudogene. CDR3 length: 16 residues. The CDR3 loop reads CARSLRLARLSYEQYF. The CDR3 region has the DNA TGTGCCAGAAGCTTAAGACTAGCGCGGCTTTCCTACGAGCAGTACTTC.

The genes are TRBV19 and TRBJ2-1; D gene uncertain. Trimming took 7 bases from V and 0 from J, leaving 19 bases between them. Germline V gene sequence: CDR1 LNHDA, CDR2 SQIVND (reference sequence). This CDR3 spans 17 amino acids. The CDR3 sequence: CASTRIYASGSYNEQFF. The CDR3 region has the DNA TGTGCCAGTACACGTATCTACGCATCTGGCTCCTACAATGAGCAGTTCTTC.

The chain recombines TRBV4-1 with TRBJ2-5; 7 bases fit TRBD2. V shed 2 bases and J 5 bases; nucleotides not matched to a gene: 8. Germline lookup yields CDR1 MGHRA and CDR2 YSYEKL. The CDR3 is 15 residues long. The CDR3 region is CASSQLRDYGETQYF. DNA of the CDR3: TGCGCCAGCAGCCAACTCCGGGACTATGGGGAGACCCAGTACTTC.

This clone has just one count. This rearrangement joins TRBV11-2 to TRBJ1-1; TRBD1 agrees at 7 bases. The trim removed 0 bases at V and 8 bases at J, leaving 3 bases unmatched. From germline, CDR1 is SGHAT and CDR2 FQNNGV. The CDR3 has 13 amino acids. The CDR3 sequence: CASSLDNRGEAFF. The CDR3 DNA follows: TGTGCCAGCAGCTTAGATAACAGGGGAGAAGCTTTCTTT.

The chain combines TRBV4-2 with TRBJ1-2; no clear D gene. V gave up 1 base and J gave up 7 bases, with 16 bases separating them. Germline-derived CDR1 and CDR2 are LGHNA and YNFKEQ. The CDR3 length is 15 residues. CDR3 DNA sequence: TGTGCCAGCAGCCAAGCCCGCCGGGGTAGGCTTGGCTACACCTTC. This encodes CASSQARRGRLGYTF.

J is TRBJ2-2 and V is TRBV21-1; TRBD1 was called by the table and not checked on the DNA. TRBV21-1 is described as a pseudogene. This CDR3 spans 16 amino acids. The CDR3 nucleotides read TGTGCCAGCAGCCCAAGGGGACAGCGAAAGGCCGGGGAGCTGTTTTTT. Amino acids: CASSPRGQRKAGELFF.

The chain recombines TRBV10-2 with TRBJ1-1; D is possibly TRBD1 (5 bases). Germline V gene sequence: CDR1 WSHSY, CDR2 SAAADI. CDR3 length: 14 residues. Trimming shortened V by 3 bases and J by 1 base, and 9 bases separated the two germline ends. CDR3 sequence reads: CASSEGETNTEAFF. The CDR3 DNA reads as TGCGCCAGCAGTGAAGGGGAAACGAACACTGAAGCTTTCTTT.

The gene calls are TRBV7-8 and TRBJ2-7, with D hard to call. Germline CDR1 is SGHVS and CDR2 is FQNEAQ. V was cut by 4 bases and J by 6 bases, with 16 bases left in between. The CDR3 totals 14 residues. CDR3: CASSSSTAVGEQYF. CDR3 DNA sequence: TGTGCCAGCAGCTCATCTACAGCTGTCGGCGAGCAGTACTTC.

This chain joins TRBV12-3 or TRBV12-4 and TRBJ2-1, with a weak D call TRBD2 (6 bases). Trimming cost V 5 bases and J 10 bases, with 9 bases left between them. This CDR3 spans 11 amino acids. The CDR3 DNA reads TGTGCCAGCAGTGCGGCGGGAGAGCAGTTCTTC. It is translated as CASSAAGEQFF.

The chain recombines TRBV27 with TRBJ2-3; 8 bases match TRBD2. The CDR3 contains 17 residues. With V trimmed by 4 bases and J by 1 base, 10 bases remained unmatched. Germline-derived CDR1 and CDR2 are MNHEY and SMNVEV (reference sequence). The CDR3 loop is CASSSIVKAGGTDTQYF. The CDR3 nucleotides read TGTGCCAGCAGTTCTATTGTAAAAGCGGGGGGCACAGATACGCAGTATTTT.

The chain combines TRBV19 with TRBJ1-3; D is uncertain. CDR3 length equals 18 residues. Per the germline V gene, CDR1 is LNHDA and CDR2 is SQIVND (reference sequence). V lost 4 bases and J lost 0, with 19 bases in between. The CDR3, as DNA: TGTGCCAGTAGTACCAGGCAGGTTCTCCTCCGCTCTGGAAACACCATATATTTT. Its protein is CASSTRQVLLRSGNTIYF.

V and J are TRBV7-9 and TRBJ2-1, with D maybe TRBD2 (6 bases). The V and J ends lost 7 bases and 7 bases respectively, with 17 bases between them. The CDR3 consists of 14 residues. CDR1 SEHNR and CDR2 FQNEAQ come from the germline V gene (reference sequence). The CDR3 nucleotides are TGTGCCAGCACCGCCACCGGGAGAATAAATGAGCAGTTCTTC. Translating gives CASTATGRINEQFF.

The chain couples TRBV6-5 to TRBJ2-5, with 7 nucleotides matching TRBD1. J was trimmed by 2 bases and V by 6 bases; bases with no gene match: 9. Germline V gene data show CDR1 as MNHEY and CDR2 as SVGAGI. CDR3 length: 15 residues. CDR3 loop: CASSHLTGSQETQYF. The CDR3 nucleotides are TGTGCCAGCAGCCACCTGACAGGGTCTCAAGAGACCCAGTACTTC.

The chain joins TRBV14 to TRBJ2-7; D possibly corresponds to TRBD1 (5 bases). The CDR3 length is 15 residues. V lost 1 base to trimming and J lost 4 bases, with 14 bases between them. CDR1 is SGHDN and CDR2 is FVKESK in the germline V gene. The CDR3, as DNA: TGTGCCAGCAGCCAAGGACAGTTTACTTCTTACGAGCAGTACTTC. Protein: CASSQGQFTSYEQYF.

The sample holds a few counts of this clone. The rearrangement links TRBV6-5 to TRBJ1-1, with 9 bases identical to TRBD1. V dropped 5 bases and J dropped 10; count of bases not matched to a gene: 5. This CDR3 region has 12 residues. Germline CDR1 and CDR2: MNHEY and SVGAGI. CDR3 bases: TGTGCCAGCAGTCGACAGGGGGGTGGAGCTTTCTTT. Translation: CASSRQGGGAFF.

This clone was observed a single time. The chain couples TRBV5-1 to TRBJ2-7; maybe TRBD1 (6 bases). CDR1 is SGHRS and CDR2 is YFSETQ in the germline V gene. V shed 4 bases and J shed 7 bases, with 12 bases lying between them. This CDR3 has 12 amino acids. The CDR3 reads CASSKDSLEQYF. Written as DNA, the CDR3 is TGCGCCAGCAGCAAGGACAGCCTGGAGCAGTACTTC.